This T cell receptor (beta chain) comes out of a study of CD8+CD57+ T cells in acquired aplastic anemia. Overall study context: Roughly 10.8 million reads were obtained on average for healthy donor CD4+ cells.

The germline V and J ends were trimmed by 3 bases and 11 bases, with 22 bases remaining between them. CDR1 and CDR2 from the germline V gene are SGDLS and YYNGEE. CDR3 length equals 15 residues. For CDR3 and TCR beta VDJ profiling, genomic DNA was the template used. TCRdb ran MiXCR on the reads and lists one entry per CDR3 protein. The data hold 150,000 to 200,000 distinct CDR3 sequences, with just under 65% observed a single time. The sample consisted of sorted CD4+, CD8+, or CD8+CD57+ T cells (not recorded which) from PBMCs. This receptor was identified in a human donor in good health. The J gene is TRBJ2-3, the V gene TRBV9; either TRBD1 or TRBD2 may fit D (5 bases each). The CDR3 loop is CASSEGTEPYNEQYF. As DNA, the CDR3 is TGTGCCAGCAGCGAGGGGACCGAACCTTACAATGAGCAGTATTTT.